The rows below give T cell receptor beta chains drawn from one sample of a study of T cells in Graves' hyperthyroidism and ophthalmopathy. TCRdb processed the multiplex PCR reads anew with MiXCR; each CDR3 protein has one entry. The data show about 540,000 distinct CDR3 sequences, 35% to 55% seen once. Sequences were obtained from peripheral blood or thyroid tissue (not recorded which). Receptors originate from a woman aged 18-29 years with Graves' hyperthyroidism. CDR3s include the opening cysteine and the closing phenylalanine or tryptophan. Each record gives: D gene, clone size, J gene, V gene, CDR3 DNA, CDR3 protein. D genes are given only for firm matches. Part of the rows lack a size; the others show once, few, many or a class for expanded clones.

>-|-|TRBJ2-7|TRBV15
TGTGCCACCAGCAGAGAGGGGAGCTACGAGCAGTACTTC
CATSREGSYEQYF
>-|many|TRBJ1-4|TRBV10-3
TGTGCCATCAGTGAGCGACCAGTGACCGCAACTAATGAAAAACTGTTTTTT
CAISERPVTATNEKLFF
>-|few|TRBJ1-6|TRBV14
TGTGCCAGCAGCCAAGAAATGCGTAACGGGGATAATTCACCCCTCCACTTT
CASSQEMRNGDNSPLHF
>TRBD1|-|TRBJ2-2|TRBV12-3/TRBV12-4
TGTGCCAGCAGCCCTCCCTGGACAGGAACGAACACCGGGGAGCTGTTTTTT
CASSPPWTGTNTGELFF
>-|-|TRBJ2-7|TRBV7-9
TGTGCCAGCAGCCCTAGGGACTACGAGCAGTACTTC
CASSPRDYEQYF
>-|many|TRBJ1-5|TRBV7-9
TGTGCCAGCAGCCCCGGGACGAGCAATCAGCCCCAGCATTTT
CASSPGTSNQPQHF
>-|-|TRBJ1-5|TRBV19
TGTGCCAGTAGTACTCAGACAGGCTACAATCAGCCCCAGCATTTT
CASSTQTGYNQPQHF
>-|many|TRBJ1-1|TRBV15
TGTGCCACCAGCAGATTGCTAAGGGATAACACTGAAGCTTTCTTT
CATSRLLRDNTEAFF
>TRBD1|many|TRBJ1-1|TRBV7-9
TGTGCCAGCAGCTTGCGGCAGGGGGCGGCTGAAGCTTTCTTT
CASSLRQGAAEAFF
>-|-|TRBJ1-2|TRBV10-3
TGTGCCATCAGGCCGGGACCCGGTCGTGTCTATGGCTACACCTTC
CAIRPGPGRVYGYTF
>-|few|TRBJ1-2|TRBV5-1
TGCGCCAGCAAACTGGCGACGGCGGGAGGCTATGGCTACACCTTC
CASKLATAGGYGYTF
>-|many|TRBJ1-2|TRBV7-2
TGTGCCAGCAGCCTGGGCGGAGACTATGGCTACACCTTC
CASSLGGDYGYTF
>-|few|TRBJ1-4|TRBV24-1
TGTGCCACCAGTGGCGATGGGGGAGAAAAACTGTTTTTT
CATSGDGGEKLFF
>-|few|TRBJ2-7|TRBV11-2
TGTGCCAGCAGATTGATTGGGGAGCAGTACTTC
CASRLIGEQYF
>TRBD1|many|TRBJ1-1|TRBV29-1
TGCAGCGTCACCCCGGACAGGATCATGAACACTGAAGCTTTCTTT
CSVTPDRIMNTEAFF